The source of this TCR beta chain is a study of cytomegalovirus exposure and HLA in healthy donors. The primer mix had 60 Vbeta and 13 Jbeta primers. Authors' data handling: The count from a later analysis was some 76 million unique TCR beta chains, 9 million to 12 million of them shared. The method was immunoSEQ multiplex PCR; TCRdb's version includes in-frame clones alone and lacks a portion of them. The DNA was the basis for D and trimming; V, J and clone size are from that table. In the table there are approximately 91,000 clones, around 68% of which are singletons. Germline lookup yields CDR1 SGHTS and CDR2 YDEGEE. Unmatched junction bases numbered 4, after V lost 0 bases and J lost 5 bases. This CDR3 is built from 14 residues.

The chain links TRBV5-8 to TRBJ1-1; 7 bases align to TRBD1. Sequencing was carried out using PBMCs. This TCR was recovered from a female donor in good health and CMV-seronegative. The CDR3: CASSLGQGGTEAFF. CDR3 nucleotide sequence: TGTGCCAGCAGCTTGGGACAGGGCGGGACTGAAGCTTTCTTT.